This record covers a single TCR beta chain. Its specificity is not known. Researchers set a sequencing depth target of 1 in 200,000 to 1 in 1 million T cells. The table came from immunoSEQ multiplex PCR; TCRdb's copy has only in-frame clones and leaves some out. The sample yields 19,000 or so clones, roughly 60% seen once. The sample belongs to a study of cytotoxic CD8 clonotypes in ibrutinib-treated CLL. For the study at large: Partial responses totalled approximately 25 and complete responses 2; after median about six years, roughly 14 remained remitted and roughly twelve progressed.

V lost 5 bases to trimming and J lost 5 bases; unmatched junction nucleotides: 7. The CDR3 spans 15 residues. Germline-derived CDR1 and CDR2 are SGHTA and FQGTGA. General observations from the study: The clonality rise at ibrutinib response reflected private clonotype expansion. The clonality went up when patients responded to ibrutinib and dropped back toward baseline at progression.

The source is a human donor with chronic lymphocytic leukemia. J is TRBJ1-2 and V is TRBV7-3; 11 positions agree with TRBD1. Specimen: PBMCs, collected after 12 months of ibrutinib treatment. The chain's CDR3 is CASSEGQGARYGYTF. The CDR3 nucleotides read TGTGCCAGCAGCGAAGGACAGGGGGCGCGATATGGCTACACCTTC.